The source of this T cell receptor beta chain is a study of cytomegalovirus exposure and HLA in healthy donors. Whereas donors were nominally healthy upon sampling, unrecorded immune exposures were probable. Study-level findings and limits: Reports credit the classifier with highly specific, highly sensitive diagnosis of cytomegalovirus status. Differences between HLA loci emerged in a later analysis of TCR association rates, with DRB1 most and HLA-C fewest.

CDR1 and CDR2 from the germline V gene are MNHNS and SASEGT. CDR3 length: 15 amino acids. The primer mix had 60 Vbeta and 13 Jbeta primers. TCRdb's copy holds only in-frame clones and misses some; the assay was immunoSEQ multiplex PCR. The sample shows over 80,000 clones, around three fifths of them seen only once. This clone was seen only a few times. Antigen specificity is unknown. At one end, the junction sequence differs from germline, possibly due to a read error. The clonotype originates from a boy younger than 18 in good health and CMV-seropositive. The chain combines TRBV6-1 with TRBJ1-5; no clear D. The sample consisted of PBMCs. CDR3 in DNA: TGTGCCAGCAGTGAAGCGACGGGAGGCAATCAGCCCCAGAATTTT. Translated: CASSEATGGNQPQNF.